This T cell receptor (beta chain) was observed in a study of blood T cell repertoires in COVID-19. For the study at large: Researchers got acute and convalescent COVID-19 samples from the United States, Italy and Spain. In each case, the material was cDNA or gDNA derived from T cells, B-cell-depleted T cells, or PBMCs.

Trimming took off 1 base at V and 5 bases at J, with 17 bases between the two ends. Germline CDR1 reads MNHEY; CDR2 reads SMNVEV (reference sequence). This CDR3 spans 17 amino acids. Original processing notes: Amplifying reference gene primers gave estimates of nucleated cell counts. Sequencing was performed with immunoSEQ multiplex PCR; in TCRdb, only in-frame clones are kept and a portion is missing. Clone size and the V and J calls come from that table; the DNA yielded D and trimming. The data show around 100,000 clones, 85% to 95% seen once. This sequence joins TRBV27 and TRBJ1-4, with D unclear. The sample taken for sequencing was peripheral blood. The TCR sequence derives from a human donor with active COVID-19. The donor label of this sample is uncertain. The CDR3 nucleotides are TGTGCCAGCAGTTTATTAACAACTCGGGGAAGGAATGAAAAACTGTTTTTT. Its protein is CASSLLTTRGRNEKLFF.